The 4 T cell receptor beta chains below come from one sample, sequenced in a study of regulatory T cells in long-lasting Graves disease. Indicated time point: newly diagnosed GD, antithyroid drugs for less than 3 months. Preparation of the TCR library used RNA extracted from PBMCs. Arm-PCR of CDR3 regions and iRepertoire HTBI primers were the basis on which TCR beta libraries were built. TCRdb fed the multiplex PCR reads into MiXCR, producing one record per CDR3 protein. The sample contains about half a million distinct CDR3 sequences, about 12% of which appear only once. The same sample was also studied in work on T cells in Graves' hyperthyroidism and ophthalmopathy.

The sequences come from peripheral blood mononuclear cells (PBMCs), collected at new diagnosis, from a patient treated with antithyroid drugs. These receptors came from a woman in her 30s with Graves disease.

Concerning this clonotype: One base away lies a much larger clone, so this may be a sequencing read error. The chain has TRBV7-2 and TRBJ1-6; D is uncertain. The V and J ends lost 0 bases and 2 bases respectively, with 11 bases between them. Germline-derived CDR1 and CDR2 are SGHTA and FQGNSA. There are 17 residues in the CDR3. This CDR3 reads CASSLAVYSPYNSPLHF. DNA of the CDR3: TGTGCCAGCAGCTTAGCGGTATACAGCCCCTATAATTCACCCCTCCACTTT.

The sample holds many counts of this clonotype. This chain links TRBV11-2 with TRBJ2-1; no firm D call. Germline V gene lookup returns CDR1 SGHAT and CDR2 FQNNGV. Between the trimmed V and J ends, which lost 5 bases and 3 bases, there was a span of 17 bases. The CDR3 covers 16 residues. CDR3 sequence (DNA): TGTGCCAGCAGCCACAAACTGTCACAGAACTACAATGAGCAGTTCTTC. It codes for CASSHKLSQNYNEQFF. Full variable domain (remainder filled in from reference TRBV11-2 and TRBJ2-1): EAGVAQSPRYKIIEKRQSVAFWCNPISGHATLYWYQQILGQGPKLLIQFQNNGVVDDSQLPKDRFSAERLKGVDSTLKIQPAKLEDSAVYLCASSHKLSQNYNEQFFGPGTRLTVL.

This clonotype was seen at least ten times. The CDR3 here is CASSEATSGRDEQFF. The CDR3 DNA reads TGCGCCAGCAGTGAGGCTACTAGCGGGAGAGATGAGCAGTTCTTC. The rearrangement uses TRBV10-2 and TRBJ2-1; 11 nucleotides align to TRBD2. Unmatched junction bases numbered 5, after V lost 2 bases and J lost 8 bases. The CDR3 spans 15 residues. In germline, CDR1 is WSHSY, CDR2 SAAADI.

Turning to this clonotype: This sequence may be a read error, since a much larger clone differs from it by one base. The V and J genes are TRBV15 and TRBJ2-7; 14 positions match TRBD2. CDR3 length: 15 residues. V was pared by 1 base and J by 7 bases, with 3 bases of the junction left unmatched. The V gene's germline CDR1 is LNHNV and CDR2 YYDKDF (reference sequence). CDR3 amino acids: CATSRGTSGRNEQYF. The DNA of the CDR3 is TGTGCCACCAGCAGAGGGACTAGCGGGAGGAATGAGCAGTACTTC.